This TCR beta chain was recorded in a study of blood T cell repertoires in COVID-19. CDR1 is SGHAT, CDR2 FQNNGV, per germline. Losses at the gene ends were 0 bases for V and 4 bases for J; bases not matched to a gene: 11. The length of the CDR3 is 18 residues. Enrolled through a virtual design, the participants were between roughly 18 and 90 years of age and came from some 26 US areas. The assay was immunoSEQ multiplex PCR, and TCRdb's table has in-frame clones only and misses some. The table has 300,000 or so clones, 80% to 90% seen once. Sequencing was performed on PBMCs or T cells enriched from blood (not recorded which). The J gene is TRBJ2-5, the V gene TRBV11-2; 10 bases map to TRBD2. The TCR comes from a woman in her 40s with acute COVID-19. The CDR3 region has the DNA TGTGCCAGCAGCTTAGATATCCGGGCTAGCGGGAGAGGAGAGACCCAGTACTTC. Protein: CASSLDIRASGRGETQYF.